The sequence of this T cell receptor beta chain was determined in a study of shared clonotypes between healthy human individuals. Study context: Researchers drew samples from a couple of women and three men aged 18 to 49.

Study outcomes and limitations: Memory subsets generally showed lower estimated richness than naive subsets. The sharing of roughly 5% of naive CD4 clonotypes was seen across several donors.

Generated by immunoSEQ multiplex PCR, the TCRdb table keeps only in-frame clones and is missing some. The table lists some 1.5 million clones, roughly 96% of them singletons. With 1 base removed from V and 7 bases from J, the gap between germline ends came to 13 bases. Germline CDR1 MNHNS, CDR2 SASEGT. There are 14 residues in the CDR3. Memory CD4+ cells were the fraction left after CD45RA+ naive selection. With regard to this clone: Its antigen is still unknown.

This sequence originates from a man aged 25 to 40 in good health. Sequencing input: naive CD4+ T cells sorted from blood. Specified subset: CD45RA+ positively selected. This rearrangement joins TRBV6-1 to TRBJ1-2; no firm D call. CDR3 coding DNA: TGTGCCAGCAGTGAAGTGGCAGGCTTGAGTGGCTACACCTTC. It translates to CASSEVAGLSGYTF.